This T cell receptor beta chain was sequenced in a study of blood T cells in healthy people across ages. On this clonotype: Its antigen is as yet unknown.

Study outcomes and limitations: In long-lived donors, naive CD4+ cell counts and diversity exceeded those of aged donors.

A J-beta primer mix and a sample-barcoded 5' primer were used in a second PCR of about 7 to 12 cycles. TCRdb re-analysed the 5' RACE reads in MiXCR, keeping a single row per CDR3 protein. The top ten hold approximately 3.7% of the sample, which has 800,000 or so distinct CDR3 sequences, approximately 25% seen once. The CDR3 totals 13 residues. CDR1 SQVTM and CDR2 ANQGSEA come from the germline V gene. These data also formed part of another study, on T cells of mothers and their children. From that second work: Donors comprised a few healthy Caucasian mothers plus their six children. None of the identified T cell clones proved to be persistent microchimeric clones.

The sample was blood. This receptor was obtained from a boy aged 5-17 years in good health. This chain links TRBV29-1 with TRBJ2-5; D uncertain. The J call may be in error: the DNA end matches TRBJ2-1 better. The CDR3 coding sequence is TGCAGCGTTGAACAGGTGACATACAATGAGCAGTTCTTC. As protein: CSVEQVTYNEQFF.